A selection of T cell receptor beta chains follows, all from one sample in a study of T cells in localized non-small cell lung cancer. Produced via immunoSEQ multiplex PCR; TCRdb's table is partial and in-frame only. The sample includes fewer than 50,000 clones, about 83% of them seen just once. The sequencing here drew on PBMCs, taken before any cancer treatment. The receptors were gathered from a man aged 40-75 years with stage II lung adenocarcinoma. CDR3s include the opening cysteine and the closing phenylalanine or tryptophan. D genes are given only for firm matches. Rows may omit the clone size; those that give it use once, few, many or a size class.

cdr3_aa | cdr3_nt | j_call | clone_size | d_call | cdr3_length | v_call
CASSPFGQGLQTQYF | TGTGCCAGCAGCCCTTTCGGACAGGGGTTGCAGACCCAGTACTTC | TRBJ2-5 | . | TRBD1 | 15 | TRBV14
CASSFLAGGYNNEQYF | TGCGCCAGCAGCTTCCTGGCAGGGGGCTACAACAACGAGCAGTACTTC | TRBJ2-7 | . | TRBD1 | 16 | TRBV5-1
CASSSNGPLDSTDTQYF | TGTGCCAGCAGCTCTAACGGACCGTTAGACAGCACAGATACGCAGTATTTT | TRBJ2-3 | once | . | 17 | TRBV7-9
CASSQAGGPADTQYF | TGTGCCAGCAGCCAAGCGGGGGGGCCGGCGGATACGCAGTATTTT | TRBJ2-3 | . | TRBD2 | 15 | TRBV7-3
CASSYSKLAGGDTQYF | TGTGCCAGCAGTTACTCGAAACTAGCGGGAGGAGATACGCAGTATTTT | TRBJ2-3 | . | TRBD2 | 16 | TRBV6-6
CSASQETQYF | TGCAGTGCATCACAAGAGACCCAGTACTTC | TRBJ2-5 | . | . | 10 | TRBV20-1
CASSQGVEKAFF | TGCGCCAGCAGCCAAGGAGTAGAGAAAGCTTTCTTT | TRBJ1-1 | . | . | 12 | TRBV4-3
CSAPGQGFF | TGCAGTGCTCCAGGACAGGGTTTCTTT | TRBJ1-1 | . | TRBD1 | 9 | TRBV20-1
CASSPSRAGANVLTF | TGTGCCAGTAGTCCCTCGAGGGCTGGGGCCAACGTCCTGACTTTC | TRBJ2-6 | . | . | 15 | TRBV19
CASSLLGQSSGNTIYF | TGTGCCAGCAGCTTGTTGGGACAGAGCTCTGGAAACACCATATATTTT | TRBJ1-3 | . | TRBD1 | 16 | TRBV5-6
CASSEQGPSYEQYF | TGTGCCAGCAGCGAACAGGGCCCCTCCTACGAGCAGTACTTC | TRBJ2-7 | . | . | 14 | TRBV6-6
CASRPGGLDTGELFF | TGTGCCAGCAGGCCCGGGGGGTTGGACACCGGGGAGCTGTTTTTT | TRBJ2-2 | . | TRBD2 | 15 | TRBV6-1
CASSNRKTYGYTF | TGCGCCAGCAGCAACCGAAAGACCTATGGCTACACCTTC | TRBJ1-2 | . | . | 13 | TRBV4-1
CASASSFPPGELFF | TGTGCCAGCGCATCTAGCTTCCCACCCGGGGAGCTGTTTTTT | TRBJ2-2 | . | . | 14 | TRBV6-5
CASSRQGANEQFF | TGTGCCAGCAGTCGACAGGGGGCGAATGAGCAGTTCTTC | TRBJ2-1 | . | TRBD1 | 13 | TRBV28
CASSLRQGWDYSETQYF | TGTGCCAGCAGCTTAAGGCAGGGTTGGGACTATTCGGAGACCCAGTACTTC | TRBJ2-5 | . | TRBD2 | 17 | TRBV7-8
CASSQDPGPQQETQYF | TGCGCCAGCAGCCAAGATCCTGGACCCCAACAAGAGACCCAGTACTTC | TRBJ2-5 | . | . | 16 | TRBV4-3
CASSLGVGSNQPQHF | TGTGCCAGCAGTTTGGGGGTGGGTAGCAATCAGCCCCAGCATTTT | TRBJ1-5 | . | . | 15 | TRBV6-5
CASSVGTLTYEQYF | TGTGCCAGCAGCGTGGGGACCCTGACCTACGAGCAGTACTTC | TRBJ2-7 | . | . | 14 | TRBV9
CASSSASSSYNEQFF | TGTGCCAGCAGCTCGGCTTCTAGCTCCTACAATGAGCAGTTCTTC | TRBJ2-1 | . | . | 15 | TRBV7-6
CASPYSTGGSGYTF | TGCGCCAGCCCCTACTCGACAGGGGGCAGTGGCTACACCTTC | TRBJ1-2 | . | TRBD1 | 14 | TRBV5-1
CASSLDTGTDPYEQYF | TGTGCCAGCAGCTTAGATACCGGGACAGACCCCTACGAGCAGTACTTC | TRBJ2-7 | . | TRBD1 | 16 | TRBV11-1
CASSGWGFNQPQHF | TGTGCCAGCTCCGGTTGGGGCTTCAATCAGCCCCAGCATTTT | TRBJ1-5 | medium-sized | . | 14 | TRBV2
CASSLGGRGTEAFF | TGTGCCAGCAGCTTGGGGGGCAGGGGAACTGAAGCTTTCTTT | TRBJ1-1 | . | . | 14 | TRBV5-6
CASSQNRGTKNIQYF | TGCGCCAGCAGCCAAAACAGGGGTACCAAAAACATTCAGTACTTC | TRBJ2-4 | few | TRBD1 | 15 | TRBV4-3
CASSITGAYEQYF | TGTGCCAGTAGTATCACAGGGGCCTACGAGCAGTACTTC | TRBJ2-7 | once | TRBD1 | 13 | TRBV19
CASSPNPNGAYTEAFF | TGCGCCAGCAGCCCGAACCCTAATGGCGCGTACACTGAAGCTTTCTTT | TRBJ1-1 | once | . | 16 | TRBV4-3
CASSLGLAGDTQYF | TGTGCCAGCAGCTTAGGGCTAGCGGGAGATACGCAGTATTTT | TRBJ2-3 | . | TRBD2 | 14 | TRBV7-3
CASIPSGSFNEQYF | TGTGCCAGCATCCCTAGCGGGAGTTTCAACGAGCAGTACTTC | TRBJ2-7 | few | TRBD2 | 14 | TRBV28
CASSLRTGTFRGYTF | TGTGCCAGCAGTCTACGGACAGGGACTTTCCGTGGCTACACCTTC | TRBJ1-2 | . | TRBD1 | 15 | TRBV6-6
CASSQDHSYEQYF | TGCGCCAGCAGCCAAGATCACTCGTACGAGCAGTACTTC | TRBJ2-7 | . | . | 13 | TRBV4-3
CASSQDRTSGTDTQYF | TGCGCCAGCAGCCAAGATCGAACTAGTGGCACAGATACGCAGTATTTT | TRBJ2-3 | . | . | 16 | TRBV4-1
CASSRVVDTEAFF | TGTGCCAGCTCACGCGTGGTCGACACTGAAGCTTTCTTT | TRBJ1-1 | . | . | 13 | TRBV18
CASSGDRGIHEQYF | TGTGCCAGCAGTGGGGACAGGGGAATCCACGAGCAGTACTTC | TRBJ2-7 | . | TRBD1 | 14 | TRBV28
CASSLGTAGNTIYF | TGCGCCAGCAGCTTGGGGACCGCTGGAAACACCATATATTTT | TRBJ1-3 | . | . | 14 | TRBV5-1
CASSIGGQRGQPQHF | TGTGCCAGTAGTATAGGGGGACAGAGGGGTCAGCCCCAGCATTTT | TRBJ1-5 | . | TRBD1 | 15 | TRBV19
CSGSGGGETQYF | TGCAGCGGAAGCGGTGGAGGGGAGACCCAGTACTTC | TRBJ2-5 | . | . | 12 | TRBV29-1
CASSSERGSGANVLTF | TGTGCCAGCAGTTCGGAAAGGGGCTCTGGGGCCAACGTCCTGACTTTC | TRBJ2-6 | . | . | 16 | TRBV5-5
CASSPTTGSKLEAKNIQYF | TGTGCCAGCAGCCCTACCACAGGGTCAAAACTAGAGGCCAAAAACATTCAGTACTTC | TRBJ2-4 | . | . | 19 | TRBV12-1
CASSSPITTASTDTQYF | TGTGCCAGCAGTTCCCCCATCACGACAGCTAGCACAGATACGCAGTATTTT | TRBJ2-3 | once | . | 17 | TRBV27
CASRVGTSIGGDTQYF | TGTGCCAGTAGAGTCGGGACTAGCATTGGCGGAGATACGCAGTATTTT | TRBJ2-3 | . | TRBD2 | 16 | TRBV19